The clone carrying this T cell receptor (beta chain) was observed at least ten times. The data were obtained in a study of blood T cells in healthy people across ages. The second PCR ran about 6 to 12 cycles with a sample-barcoded 5' primer and J-beta primers. TCRdb used MiXCR to reprocess the 5' RACE reads, holding one entry per CDR3 protein. The table shows hundreds of thousands of distinct CDR3 sequences, with about 50% occurring only once. This CDR3 spans 14 amino acids. V lost 5 bases to trimming and J lost 4 bases, with 14 bases between them. Germline lookup yields CDR1 SGHVS and CDR2 FQNEAQ. The chain joins TRBV7-8 to TRBJ2-5; no definite D call. The TCR was taken from a woman aged 80 or over in good health. The sample consisted of blood. CDR3 in amino acids: CASSVRPLGETQYF. The DNA of the CDR3 is TGTGCCAGCAGCGTTCGACCTCTGGGAGAGACCCAGTACTTC.